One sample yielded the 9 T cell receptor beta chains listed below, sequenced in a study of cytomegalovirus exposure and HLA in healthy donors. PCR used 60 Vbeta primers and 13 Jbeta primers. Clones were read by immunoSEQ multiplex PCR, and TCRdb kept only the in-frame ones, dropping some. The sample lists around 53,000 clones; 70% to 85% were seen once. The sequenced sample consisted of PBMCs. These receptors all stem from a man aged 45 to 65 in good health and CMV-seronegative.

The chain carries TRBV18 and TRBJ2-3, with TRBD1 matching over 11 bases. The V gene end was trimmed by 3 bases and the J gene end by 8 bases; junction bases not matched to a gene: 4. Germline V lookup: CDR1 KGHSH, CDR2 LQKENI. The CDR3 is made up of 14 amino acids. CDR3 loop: CASSPGQGGSTQYF. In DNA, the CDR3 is TGTGCCAGCTCACCGGGACAGGGGGGTTCTACGCAGTATTTT.

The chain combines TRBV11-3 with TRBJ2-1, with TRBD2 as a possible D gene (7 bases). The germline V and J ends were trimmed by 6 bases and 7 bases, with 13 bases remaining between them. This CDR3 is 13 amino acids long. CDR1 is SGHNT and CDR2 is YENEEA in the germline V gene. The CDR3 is CASRLGGGNEQFF. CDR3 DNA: TGTGCCAGCAGACTAGGGGGGGGAAATGAGCAGTTCTTC.

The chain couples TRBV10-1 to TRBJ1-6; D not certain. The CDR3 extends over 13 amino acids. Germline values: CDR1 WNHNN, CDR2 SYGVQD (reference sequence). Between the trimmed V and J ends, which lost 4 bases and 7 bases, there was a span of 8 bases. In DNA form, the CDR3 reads TGCGCCAGCAGTGCACAGCAGAATTCACCCCTCCACTTT. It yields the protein CASSAQQNSPLHF.

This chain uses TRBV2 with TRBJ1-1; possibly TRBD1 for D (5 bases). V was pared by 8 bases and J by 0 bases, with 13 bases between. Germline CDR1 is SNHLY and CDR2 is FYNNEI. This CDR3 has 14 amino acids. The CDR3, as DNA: TGTGCCAGCCTGTTGAGACAGTTGAACACTGAAGCTTTCTTT. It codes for CASLLRQLNTEAFF.

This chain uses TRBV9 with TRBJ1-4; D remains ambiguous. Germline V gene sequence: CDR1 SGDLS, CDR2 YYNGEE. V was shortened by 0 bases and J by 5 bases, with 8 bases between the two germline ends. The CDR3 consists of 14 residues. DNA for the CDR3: TGTGCCAGCAGCGTAGGGGAGATAAATGAAAAACTGTTTTTT. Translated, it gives CASSVGEINEKLFF.

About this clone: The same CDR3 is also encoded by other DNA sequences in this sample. CDR3 in DNA: TGTGCCAGCTCACCGGGGGGTAGTTCCTACGAGCAGTACTTC. Encoded protein: CASSPGGSSYEQYF. V and J are TRBV18 and TRBJ2-7, with D possibly being TRBD2 (6 bases). V was cut by 3 bases and J by 1 base, with 10 bases left in between. The CDR3 has 14 residues. From germline, CDR1 is KGHSH and CDR2 LQKENI.

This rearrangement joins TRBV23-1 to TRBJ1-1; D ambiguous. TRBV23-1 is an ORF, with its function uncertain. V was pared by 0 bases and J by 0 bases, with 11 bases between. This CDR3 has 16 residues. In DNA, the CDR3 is TGCGCCAGCAGTCAATCGGCGGAGAAAATGAACACTGAAGCTTTCTTT. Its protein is CASSQSAEKMNTEAFF.

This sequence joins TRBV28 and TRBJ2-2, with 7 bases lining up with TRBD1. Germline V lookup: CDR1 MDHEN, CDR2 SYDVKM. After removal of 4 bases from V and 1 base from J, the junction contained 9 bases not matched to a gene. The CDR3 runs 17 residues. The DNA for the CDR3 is TGTGCCAGCAGTTACTTTTGGGACAGCGAGAACACCGGGGAGCTGTTTTTT. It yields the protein CASSYFWDSENTGELFF. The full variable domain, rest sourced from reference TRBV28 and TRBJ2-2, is DVKVTQSSRYLVKRTGEKVFLECVQDMDHENMFWYRQDPGLGLRLIYFSYDVKMKEKGDIPEGYSVSREKKERFSLILESASTNQTSMYLCASSYFWDSENTGELFFGEGSRLTVL.

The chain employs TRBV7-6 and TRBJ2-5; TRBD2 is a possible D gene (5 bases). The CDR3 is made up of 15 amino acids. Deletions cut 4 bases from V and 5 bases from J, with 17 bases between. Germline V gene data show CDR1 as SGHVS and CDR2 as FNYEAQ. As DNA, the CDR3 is TGTGCCAGCAGCTCCCAAAGACGGGATCGGGAGACCCAGTACTTC. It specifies CASSSQRRDRETQYF.